The 5 T cell receptor beta chains below were found in one sample sequenced in a study of tissue T cells after allogeneic stem cell transplantation. Sequenced by immunoSEQ multiplex PCR; TCRdb stores in-frame clones only, minus some. The sample carries 20,000 to 30,000 clones, about 90% recorded once. The source was blood, collected before transplantation. Receptors were obtained from a male donor older than 55 who later had graft-versus-host disease after an allogeneic stem cell transplant.

This clone was found once. The J gene is TRBJ1-4, the V gene TRBV4-1; no definite D call. The germline V gene encodes CDR1 MGHRA and CDR2 YSYEKL. V shed 4 bases and J shed 2 bases, with 11 bases lying between them. The CDR3 length is 15 residues. CDR3 amino acids: CASSPHPVTNEKLFF. The CDR3 bases are TGCGCCAGCAGCCCCCACCCGGTCACTAATGAAAAACTGTTTTTT.

This chain connects TRBV6-1 to TRBJ1-2, with D maybe TRBD1 (5 bases). With 3 bases removed from V and 0 bases from J, the gap between germline ends came to 11 bases. The CDR3 consists of 15 residues. Germline CDR1 reads MNHNS; CDR2 reads SASEGT. The CDR3 nucleotides are TGTGCCAGCAGTGAGGGGCGGGGGACTAACTATGGCTACACCTTC. Translation gives CASSEGRGTNYGYTF.

The chain uses TRBV23-1 and TRBJ1-1, with a weak D call TRBD1 (5 bases). TRBV23-1 is classed as an ORF, of uncertain function. The CDR3 is made up of 16 amino acids. The V and J ends lost 2 bases and 1 base respectively, with 14 bases between them. The CDR3 region is CASSQTPGGRNTEAFF. Here the CDR3 DNA reads TGCGCCAGCAGTCAAACCCCTGGGGGGAGGAACACTGAAGCTTTCTTT.

This chain uses TRBV5-1 with TRBJ1-4; D gene ambiguous. CDR1 is SGHRS, CDR2 YFSETQ, per germline. The CDR3 totals 14 residues. Trimming pared 0 bases from V and 3 bases from J, leaving 6 bases between. CDR3 sequence: CASSLGKSNEKLFF. Here the CDR3 DNA reads TGCGCCAGCAGCTTGGGAAAGTCTAATGAAAAACTGTTTTTT.

This clone came up a few times. The rearrangement joins TRBV7-9 to TRBJ2-7, with TRBD1 identical over 9 bases. This CDR3 has 15 amino acids. Germline V CDR1 and CDR2: SEHNR, FQNEAQ (reference sequence). V dropped 4 bases and J dropped 2; count of bases not matched to a gene: 6. The CDR3 DNA follows: TGTGCCAGCAGCTCGGACAGGGGCAACCCCTACGAGCAGTACTTC. It specifies CASSSDRGNPYEQYF.